This T cell receptor beta chain emerged from a study of molecular identifiers for immune sequencing clone quantification. Across the study: Replicate experiments divided RNA from about 19,000 or 110,000 naive CD8 cells into five parts and sequenced four. General observations from the study: Beyond 20 RNA copies, clones held over 98% of effector molecules, compared with under 1% in naive cells.

In its sample, this clonotype was seen many times. Its antigen remains unknown. Sorting defined naive CD8 T cells as CD8+CD4-CCR7+CD45RA+. Methods described previously were used for bulk TCR libraries, and listed TCR primers were applied. TCRdb recomputed calls from the PCR reads with MiXCR, one row per CDR3 protein. Among around 480,000 distinct CDR3 sequences listed, over 20% were seen once. Material: naive CD8+ T cells from blood, with Jurkat cell RNA spiked in. Documented subset: FACS-sorted CD8+CD4-CCR7+CD45RA+ naive T cells. The source is a human donor in good health. Some libraries in this study had Jurkat cell RNA spiked in.

The CDR3 DNA sequence: TGTGCCAGCAGTTTAATAGGGGGCTCTGGGGCCAACGTCCTGACTTTC. Its protein is CASSLIGGSGANVLTF. The chain employs TRBV27 and TRBJ2-6; D is perhaps TRBD1 (6 bases). V lost 2 bases and J 0 bases, leaving 8 bases between the germline ends. This CDR3 comprises 16 residues. The V gene's germline CDR1 is MNHEY and CDR2 SMNVEV (reference sequence).